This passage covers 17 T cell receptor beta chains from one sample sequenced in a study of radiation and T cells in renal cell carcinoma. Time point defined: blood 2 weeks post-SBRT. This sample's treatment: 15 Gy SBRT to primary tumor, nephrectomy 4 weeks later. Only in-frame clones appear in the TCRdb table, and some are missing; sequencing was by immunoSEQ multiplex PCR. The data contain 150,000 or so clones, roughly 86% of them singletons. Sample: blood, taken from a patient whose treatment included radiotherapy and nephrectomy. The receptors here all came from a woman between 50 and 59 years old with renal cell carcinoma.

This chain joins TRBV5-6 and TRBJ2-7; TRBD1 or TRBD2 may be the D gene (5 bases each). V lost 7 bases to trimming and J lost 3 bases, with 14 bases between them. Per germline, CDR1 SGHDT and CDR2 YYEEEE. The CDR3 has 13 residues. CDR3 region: CASSRGRDYEQYF. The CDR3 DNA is TGTGCCAGCTCCCGGGGACGCGACTACGAGCAGTACTTC.

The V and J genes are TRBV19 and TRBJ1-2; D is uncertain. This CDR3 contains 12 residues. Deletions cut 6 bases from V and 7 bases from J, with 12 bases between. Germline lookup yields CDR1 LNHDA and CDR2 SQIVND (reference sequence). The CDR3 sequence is CASRPRGFGYTF. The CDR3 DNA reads TGTGCCAGTAGGCCCCGAGGTTTTGGCTACACCTTC. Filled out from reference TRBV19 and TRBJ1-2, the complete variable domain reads DGGITQSPKYLFRKEGQNVTLSCEQNLNHDAMYWYRQDPGQGLRLIYYSQIVNDFQKGDIAEGYSVSREKKESFPLTVTSAQKNPTAFYLCASRPRGFGYTFGSGTRLTVV.

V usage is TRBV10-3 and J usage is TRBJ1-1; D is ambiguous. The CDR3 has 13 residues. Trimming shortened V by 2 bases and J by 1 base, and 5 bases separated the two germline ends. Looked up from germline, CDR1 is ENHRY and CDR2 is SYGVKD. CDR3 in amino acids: CAISEPGNTEAFF. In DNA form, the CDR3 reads TGTGCCATCAGTGAGCCAGGGAACACTGAAGCTTTCTTT.

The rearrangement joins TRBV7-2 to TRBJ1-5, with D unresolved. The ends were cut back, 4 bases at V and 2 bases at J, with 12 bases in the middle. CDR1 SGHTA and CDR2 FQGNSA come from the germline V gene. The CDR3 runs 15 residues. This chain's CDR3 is CASSSLIDGNQPQHF. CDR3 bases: TGTGCCAGCAGCTCCTTGATAGACGGCAATCAGCCCCAGCATTTT. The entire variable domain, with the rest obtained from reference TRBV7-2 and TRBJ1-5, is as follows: GAGVSQSPSNKVTEKGKDVELRCDPISGHTALYWYRQSLGQGLEFLIYFQGNSAPDKSGLPSDRFSAERTGGSVSTLTIQRTQQEDSAVYLCASSSLIDGNQPQHFGDGTRLSIL.

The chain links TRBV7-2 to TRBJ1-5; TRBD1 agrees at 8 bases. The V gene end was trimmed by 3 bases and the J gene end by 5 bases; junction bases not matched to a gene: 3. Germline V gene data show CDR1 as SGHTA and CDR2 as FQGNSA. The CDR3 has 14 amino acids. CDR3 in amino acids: CASSLTGADQPQHF. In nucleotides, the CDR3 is TGTGCCAGCAGCTTGACAGGGGCGGATCAGCCCCAGCATTTT.

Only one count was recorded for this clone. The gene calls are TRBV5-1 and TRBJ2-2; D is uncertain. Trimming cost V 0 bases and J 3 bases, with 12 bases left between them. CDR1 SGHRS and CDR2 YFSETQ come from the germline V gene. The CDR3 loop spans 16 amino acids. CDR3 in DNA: TGCGCCAGCAGCTTGGTTGGAACAGTTGACACCGGGGAGCTGTTTTTT. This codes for CASSLVGTVDTGELFF.

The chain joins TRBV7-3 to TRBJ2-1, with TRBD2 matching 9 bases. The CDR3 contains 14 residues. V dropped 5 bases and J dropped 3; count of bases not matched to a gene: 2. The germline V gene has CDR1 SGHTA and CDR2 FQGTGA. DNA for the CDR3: TGTGCCAGCAGCGTTAGCGGGGGCTACAATGAGCAGTTCTTC. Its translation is CASSVSGGYNEQFF.

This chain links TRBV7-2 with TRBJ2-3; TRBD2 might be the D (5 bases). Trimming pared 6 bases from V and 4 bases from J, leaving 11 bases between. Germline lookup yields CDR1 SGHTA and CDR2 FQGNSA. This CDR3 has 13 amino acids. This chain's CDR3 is CASRVDSPDTQYF. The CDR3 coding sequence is TGTGCCAGCAGAGTGGACTCCCCAGATACGCAGTATTTT.

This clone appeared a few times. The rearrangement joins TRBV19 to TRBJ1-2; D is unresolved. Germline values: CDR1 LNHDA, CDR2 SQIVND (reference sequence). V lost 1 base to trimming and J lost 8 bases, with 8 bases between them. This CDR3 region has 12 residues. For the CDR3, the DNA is TGTGCCAGTAGTATAGCCGGGATCGGCTACACCTTC. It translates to CASSIAGIGYTF.

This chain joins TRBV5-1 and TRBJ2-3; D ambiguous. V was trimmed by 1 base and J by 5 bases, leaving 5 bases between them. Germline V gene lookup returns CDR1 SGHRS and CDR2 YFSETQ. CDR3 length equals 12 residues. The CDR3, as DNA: TGCGCCAGCAGCTTGAGTGTAGATACGCAGTATTTT. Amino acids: CASSLSVDTQYF.

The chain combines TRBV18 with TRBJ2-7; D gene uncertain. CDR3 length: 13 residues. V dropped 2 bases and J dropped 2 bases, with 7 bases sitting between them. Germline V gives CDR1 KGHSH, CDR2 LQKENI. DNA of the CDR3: TGTGCCAGCTCACCATCGGCGGCCTACGAGCAGTACTTC. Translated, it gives CASSPSAAYEQYF.

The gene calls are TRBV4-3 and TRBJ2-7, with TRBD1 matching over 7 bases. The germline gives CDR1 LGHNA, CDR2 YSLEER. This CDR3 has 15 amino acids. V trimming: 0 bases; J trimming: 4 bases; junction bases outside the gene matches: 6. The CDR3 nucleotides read TGCGCCAGCAGCCAAGACGAGGGGGCGTTATACGAGCAGTACTTC. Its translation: CASSQDEGALYEQYF.

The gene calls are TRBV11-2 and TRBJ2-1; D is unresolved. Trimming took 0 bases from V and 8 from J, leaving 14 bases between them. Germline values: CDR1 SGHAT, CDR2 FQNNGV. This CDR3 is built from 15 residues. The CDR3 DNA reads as TGTGCCAGCAGCTTAGAGACGAGACGTGGTGATGAGCAGTTCTTC. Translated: CASSLETRRGDEQFF. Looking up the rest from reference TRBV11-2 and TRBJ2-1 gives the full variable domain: EAGVAQSPRYKIIEKRQSVAFWCNPISGHATLYWYQQILGQGPKLLIQFQNNGVVDDSQLPKDRFSAERLKGVDSTLKIQPAKLEDSAVYLCASSLETRRGDEQFFGPGTRLTVL.

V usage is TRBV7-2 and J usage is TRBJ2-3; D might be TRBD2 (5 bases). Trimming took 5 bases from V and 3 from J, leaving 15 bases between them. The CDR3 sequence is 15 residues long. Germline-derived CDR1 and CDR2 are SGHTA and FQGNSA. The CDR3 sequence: CASSPRTGVTDTQYF. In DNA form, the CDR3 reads TGTGCCAGCAGCCCCCGGACCGGGGTTACAGATACGCAGTATTTT.

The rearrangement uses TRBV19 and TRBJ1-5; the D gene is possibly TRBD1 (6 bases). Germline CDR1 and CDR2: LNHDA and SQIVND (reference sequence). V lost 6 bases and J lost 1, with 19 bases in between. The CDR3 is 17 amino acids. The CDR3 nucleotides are TGTGCCAGTAGGACAGGATGGGGGATGGACAGCAATCAGCCCCAGCATTTT. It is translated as CASRTGWGMDSNQPQHF.

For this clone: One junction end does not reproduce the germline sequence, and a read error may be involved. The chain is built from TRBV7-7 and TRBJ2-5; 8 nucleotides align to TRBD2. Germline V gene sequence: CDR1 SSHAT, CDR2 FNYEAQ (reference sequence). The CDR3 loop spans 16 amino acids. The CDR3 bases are TGTGCTAGCAGCTCGATCTCAACTAGCGGCCAAGAGACCCAGTACTTC. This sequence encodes CASSSISTSGQETQYF. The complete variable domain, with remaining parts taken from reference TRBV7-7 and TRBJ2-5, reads GAGVSQSPRYKVTKRGQDVTLRCDPISSHATLYWYQQALGQGPEFLTYFNYEAQPDKSGLPSDRFSAERPEGSISTLTIQRTEQRDSAMYRCASSSISTSGQETQYFGPGTRLLVL.

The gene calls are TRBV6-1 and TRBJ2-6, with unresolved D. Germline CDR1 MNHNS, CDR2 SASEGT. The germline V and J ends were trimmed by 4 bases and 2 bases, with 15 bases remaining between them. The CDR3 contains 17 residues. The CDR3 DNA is TGTGCCAGCAGTGTAAGGATGGCACCGGCTGGGGCCAACGTCCTGACTTTC. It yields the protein CASSVRMAPAGANVLTF.